The T cell receptor (beta chain) described here comes from a study of blood T cells in healthy people across ages (dated by TCRdb to about 2015). For context, the study as a whole: Template switching captured roughly one uniquely barcoded TCR beta cDNA molecule per two T cells in model experiments. Using deep sequencing normalized with unique cDNA molecular identifiers, the study measured how TCR beta repertoire diversity changes with age. The donors were divided into four age groups: young (average approximately 17 years), middle-aged (approximately 41), aged (approximately 59) and long-lived (more than 75). To avoid experimental bias, donors of different ages were randomly spread across the sequencing lanes. The study analyzed two additional independent replicas of 1 million unique cDNA reads from the same blood draw for two donors, one aged 18 to 30 and one aged 80 or older. Study-level results and caveats: As age increased, observed TCR beta diversity per million T cells dropped in a roughly linear way, and a significant reduction was already evident by age about 40. Compared with the aged group, the long-lived group had more naive CD4+ T cells, fewer expanded clones and increased TCR diversity, suggesting age selection. Because profiling used bulk unsorted PBMCs, naive and antigen-experienced compartments could not be compared conclusively. There was a strong correlation between observed TCR beta diversity and the percentage of naive T cells measured by flow cytometry. Because donor CMV infection status was unknown, age-related changes in expanded clonotypes were potentially confounded. Estimates of total diversity based on one million sequenced T cells were considered lower bounds and underestimates.

The donors were some 36 Caucasian individuals from Russia, aged roughly 6 to 100 years, who were systemically healthy. Around 9.8 milliliters of peripheral blood were collected from each donor into EDTA-treated Vacutainer tubes. Ficoll-Paque density-gradient centrifugation was used to isolate PBMCs, with at least 6.5 million obtained per sample. Total RNA, at least 5 micrograms per sample, was extracted from PBMCs with Trizol reagent. Naive CD45RAhigh/CD27high T cell percentages were measured by flow cytometry on a PBMC aliquot from every donor. Comment on this clonotype: Its cognate antigen has yet to be identified. Base qualities are not provided; no much larger clone lies one nucleotide away.

The library was produced with 5' RACE. Sequencing used an Illumina HiSeq 2500. A second PCR of 7 to 11 cycles was performed with a sample-barcoded 5' primer and a J-beta primer mix. Each TCR beta cDNA molecule received a unique molecular identifier from a template-switch 5' adaptor carrying 12 random nucleotides. Each sample yielded at least 3 million CDR3-containing paired-end reads. First-strand cDNA was synthesized from all RNA with the Mint cDNA synthesis kit, primed by a TRBC-specific oligonucleotide. After uracil-DNA glycosylase treatment, a first 18-cycle PCR used universal primers M1SS and BC2_uni_R on all cDNA. The paper's processing steps were these. Normalization of each sample was performed by random selection of 1 million high-quality reads, each carrying a distinct molecular identifier. Instead of being binned into consensus sequences, reads with shared molecular identifiers were discarded. CDR3 identification, clonotype clustering and error correction used MiTCR with a Q25 quality threshold and the strictest error-elimination algorithm. A nonparametric unseen species model using Euler transformation provided a lower-bound estimate of total TCR beta diversity. Using fastp trimming at Q25 and MiXCR clonotype assembly, TCRdb reanalyzed the public sequencing data and kept in-frame beta chains. Each entry merges the rows of one CDR3 protein and shows their most common DNA and genes. The V and J calls shown here were made by TCRdb, not taken from the authors' results. For this sample the table gives 1.5 million to 2 million distinct CDR3 sequences, of which just under 50% were detected only once. Approximately 2.1% of the sample goes to the ten largest clones.

This receptor was identified in a woman between 35 and 50 years old in good health. Sequenced input: blood.

CDR3 region: CASSFSGSRETQYF. In nucleotide form, the sequence is TGTGCCAGCAGCTTTAGCGGTAGTAGGGAGACCCAGTACTTC. Recombination connected TRBV5-6 to TRBJ2-5; the D gene is possibly TRBD2, with 6 bases matching. CDR1 and CDR2 are drawn from the germline V gene: SGHDT, YYEEEE. There are 14 amino acids in the CDR3, from cysteine to phenylalanine inclusive. Only the CDR3 DNA stays, 42 bases, in frame from base 1. V lost 2 bases and J lost 5 bases; the stretch between them is 13 bases long.